These T cell receptor beta chains were read from a single sample in a study of beta chain features in type 1 diabetes. Repertoires were generated with immunoSEQ multiplex PCR, while TCRdb's copy carries only in-frame clones and drops some. The data hold 250,000 or so clones, with approximately 14% observed a single time. Sequenced input: naive CD4+ T cells from blood. These TCRs come from a man younger than 40 with type 1 diabetes. CDR3s include the opening cysteine and the closing phenylalanine or tryptophan. The D gene is left open where the match is weak. Size values are once, few and many counts, or a class for expanded clones, and some rows have none.

d_gene: TRBD2; j_gene: TRBJ2-5; abundance: few; v_gene: TRBV5-1; CDR3aa: CASSSGLAEETQYF; CDR3nt: TGCGCCAGCAGCTCGGGACTAGCGGAAGAGACCCAGTACTTC
d_gene: -; j_gene: TRBJ2-5; abundance: -; v_gene: TRBV5-6; CDR3aa: CASSLYREGRPETQYF; CDR3nt: TGTGCCAGCAGCTTGTACAGGGAGGGCCGCCCAGAGACCCAGTACTTC
d_gene: TRBD2; j_gene: TRBJ2-1; abundance: -; v_gene: TRBV29-1; CDR3aa: CSVEASGGTYNEQFF; CDR3nt: TGCAGCGTTGAGGCTAGCGGGGGAACCTACAATGAGCAGTTCTTC
d_gene: -; j_gene: TRBJ2-5; abundance: few; v_gene: TRBV4-2; CDR3aa: CASSRQIASQETQYF; CDR3nt: TGTGCCAGCAGCCGACAAATAGCGTCTCAAGAGACCCAGTACTTC
d_gene: -; j_gene: TRBJ1-2; abundance: few; v_gene: TRBV4-1; CDR3aa: CASSQSLTGLNYGYTF; CDR3nt: TGCGCCAGCAGCCAATCTTTGACAGGCCTTAACTATGGCTACACCTTC
d_gene: -; j_gene: TRBJ1-1; abundance: -; v_gene: TRBV30; CDR3aa: CAWSLQSRGFTEAFF; CDR3nt: TGTGCCTGGAGCTTGCAGTCGCGCGGGTTCACTGAAGCTTTCTTT
d_gene: -; j_gene: TRBJ2-3; abundance: -; v_gene: TRBV7-9; CDR3aa: CASSPRQKTDTQYF; CDR3nt: TGTGCCAGCAGCCCAAGACAGAAAACAGATACGCAGTATTTT
d_gene: -; j_gene: TRBJ2-7; abundance: few; v_gene: TRBV30; CDR3aa: CAWSVPRQEQYF; CDR3nt: TGTGCCTGGAGTGTACCTCGACAGGAGCAGTACTTC
d_gene: -; j_gene: TRBJ2-7; abundance: -; v_gene: TRBV5-1; CDR3aa: CASSLESSEQYF; CDR3nt: TGCGCCAGCAGCCTGGAATCCTCCGAGCAGTACTTC
d_gene: -; j_gene: TRBJ2-5; abundance: -; v_gene: TRBV28; CDR3aa: CAGGRGRQGETQYF; CDR3nt: TGTGCCGGGGGGCGGGGGCGCCAGGGGGAGACCCAGTACTTC
d_gene: TRBD2; j_gene: TRBJ2-2; abundance: -; v_gene: TRBV7-2; CDR3aa: CASSPGLAENTGELFF; CDR3nt: TGTGCCAGCAGCCCGGGACTAGCAGAAAACACCGGGGAGCTGTTTTTT
d_gene: TRBD1; j_gene: TRBJ1-1; abundance: -; v_gene: TRBV5-1; CDR3aa: CASSTGQGADEAFF; CDR3nt: TGCGCCAGCAGCACGGGACAGGGGGCCGATGAAGCTTTCTTT
d_gene: -; j_gene: TRBJ1-5; abundance: few; v_gene: TRBV7-6; CDR3aa: CASSSRPNQPQHF; CDR3nt: TGTGCCAGCAGTTCTAGGCCCAATCAGCCCCAGCATTTT
d_gene: -; j_gene: TRBJ2-7; abundance: few; v_gene: TRBV7-9; CDR3aa: CASSGAGAWEQYF; CDR3nt: TGTGCCAGCAGCGGGGCGGGGGCGTGGGAGCAGTACTTC
d_gene: -; j_gene: TRBJ2-3; abundance: few; v_gene: TRBV18; CDR3aa: CASSPPEGPGTQYF; CDR3nt: TGTGCCAGCTCACCACCGGAAGGGCCGGGGACGCAGTATTTT
d_gene: TRBD1; j_gene: TRBJ1-1; abundance: -; v_gene: TRBV29-1; CDR3aa: CSVESDRASEAFF; CDR3nt: TGCAGCGTTGAGTCGGACAGGGCTTCGGAAGCTTTCTTT
d_gene: TRBD2; j_gene: TRBJ2-7; abundance: few; v_gene: TRBV5-4; CDR3aa: CASSLDQGGNEQYF; CDR3nt: TGTGCCAGCAGCTTGGATCAGGGAGGGAACGAGCAGTACTTC
d_gene: TRBD2; j_gene: TRBJ2-7; abundance: -; v_gene: TRBV10-3; CDR3aa: CASQLAVGYEQYF; CDR3nt: TGTGCCAGCCAACTAGCGGTTGGCTACGAGCAGTACTTC
d_gene: -; j_gene: TRBJ2-7; abundance: few; v_gene: TRBV4-1; CDR3aa: CASSRDTSSPGEQYF; CDR3nt: TGCGCCAGCAGCCGGGATACTAGCAGTCCGGGCGAGCAGTACTTC
d_gene: TRBD1; j_gene: TRBJ1-6; abundance: few; v_gene: TRBV19; CDR3aa: CASSIGQVTSPLHF; CDR3nt: TGTGCCAGTAGTATCGGACAGGTAACATCACCCCTCCACTTT
d_gene: -; j_gene: TRBJ1-2; abundance: few; v_gene: TRBV15; CDR3aa: CATSRDQEGYTF; CDR3nt: TGTGCCACCAGCAGAGACCAGGAAGGCTACACCTTC
d_gene: -; j_gene: TRBJ1-6; abundance: -; v_gene: TRBV27; CDR3aa: CASSFGRESPLHF; CDR3nt: TGTGCCAGCAGTTTTGGGCGGGAATCACCCCTCCACTTT
d_gene: -; j_gene: TRBJ2-7; abundance: -; v_gene: TRBV4-1; CDR3aa: CASSQAVGGTDTYEQYF; CDR3nt: TGCGCCAGCAGCCAAGCCGTCGGCGGGACGGACACCTACGAGCAGTACTTC
d_gene: -; j_gene: TRBJ2-1; abundance: -; v_gene: TRBV29-1; CDR3aa: CSATGNNEQFF; CDR3nt: TGCAGCGCAACAGGGAACAATGAGCAGTTCTTC
d_gene: TRBD2; j_gene: TRBJ2-3; abundance: -; v_gene: TRBV4-2; CDR3aa: CASSQDRASGSLDTQYF; CDR3nt: TGTGCCAGCAGCCAAGATCGGGCTAGCGGGAGTCTAGATACGCAGTATTTT
d_gene: TRBD2; j_gene: TRBJ2-1; abundance: few; v_gene: TRBV27; CDR3aa: CASSLMLAGGPNEQFF; CDR3nt: TGTGCCAGCAGTTTAATGCTAGCGGGGGGTCCCAATGAGCAGTTCTTC
d_gene: -; j_gene: TRBJ1-1; abundance: few; v_gene: TRBV4-2; CDR3aa: CASSESRLTNTEAFF; CDR3nt: TGTGCCAGCAGCGAAAGCAGGCTTACGAACACTGAAGCTTTCTTT
d_gene: TRBD2; j_gene: TRBJ2-1; abundance: -; v_gene: TRBV5-1; CDR3aa: CASSLGLADNEQFF; CDR3nt: TGCGCCAGCAGCTTGGGACTAGCGGATAATGAGCAGTTCTTC
d_gene: TRBD2; j_gene: TRBJ2-7; abundance: -; v_gene: TRBV6-6; CDR3aa: CATSGTSGSYEQYF; CDR3nt: TGTGCCACCTCCGGGACTAGCGGGAGCTACGAGCAGTACTTC
d_gene: TRBD1; j_gene: TRBJ2-1; abundance: few; v_gene: TRBV5-1; CDR3aa: CASSMGQGYNEQFF; CDR3nt: TGCGCCAGCAGCATGGGACAGGGCTACAATGAGCAGTTCTTC
d_gene: -; j_gene: TRBJ1-2; abundance: -; v_gene: TRBV6-5; CDR3aa: CASSIGRTDGYTF; CDR3nt: TGTGCCAGCAGTATTGGACGGACTGATGGCTACACCTTC
d_gene: TRBD1; j_gene: TRBJ2-1; abundance: -; v_gene: TRBV7-9; CDR3aa: CASSLTGQGGFEQFF; CDR3nt: TGTGCCAGCAGCCTAACGGGACAGGGGGGTTTTGAGCAGTTCTTC